Sequencing of this TCR beta chain was carried out in a study of CD8+ T cells in alopecia areata (dated by TCRdb to 2016 to 2019). For the study in its entirety: Treated patients were enrolled in an open-label pilot trial of oral tofacitinib at 5 to 10 mg twice daily for moderate-to-severe alopecia areata. Tofacitinib was given for 6 to 18 months, followed by 6 months of follow-up off drug to assess delayed response and recurrence. High-throughput TCRbeta sequencing was used to examine T cell clonal expansion in alopecia areata in both the C3H/HeJ mouse model and human patients. On the human side, TCRbeta sequencing was run on scalp tissue and on sorted CD4+ and CD8+ peripheral blood T cells from healthy controls and from alopecia areata patients with either patchy or totalis/universalis disease. Patients on tofacitinib were biopsied at baseline and after 4 and 24 weeks of treatment, and several of the patients also had a later scalp biopsy. Clonality in the scalp was compared among normal scalp (n=4), patchy alopecia areata scalp (n=8), and alopecia totalis/universalis scalp (n=8). RNA was obtained with the PAXgene miRNA kit for fixed scalp, the miRNeasy kit for PBMCs, and the RNeasy kit for mouse skin. TCRbeta CDR3 regions were amplified by immunoSEQ multiplex PCR with 35 Vbeta forward and 13 Jbeta reverse primers.

Overall results and qualifications from the work: Unlike mouse skin, where gammadelta T cells dominate, normal human skin contains resident alphabeta T cells that get sequenced too, which complicates analysis of the scalp TCR repertoire. Compared with normal scalp, lesional scalp, particularly in alopecia totalis/universalis, had higher clonality and more expanded CD8+ clones, which suggests antigenic drive. Shared TCR sequences between patients were less evident than in mice, which may be partly attributable to HLA diversity in the patient population.

The protocol used for the library was the immunoSEQ multiplex PCR assay. To provide template for TCR sequencing, every sample had RNA extracted and reverse transcribed into cDNA. First-strand cDNA was synthesized with SuperScript III using a 2:1 mix of oligo-dT and random hexamers. A synthetic immune receptor repertoire was used to assess amplification bias, and residual bias was removed computationally. In the original analysis: Raw reads were preprocessed to remove errors, and CDR3 was defined according to IMGT conventions as the region from the conserved cysteine to phenylalanine. Clonality was computed as 1 minus the Shannon entropy, with the entropy normalized by log2 of the number of productive unique TCRs. Whether scalp clones were CD4 or CD8 was inferred by matching scalp TCRbeta sequences against CD4 and CD8 repertoires sorted from blood. What TCRdb holds here is the immuneACCESS table cut down to in-frame rearrangements. Part of the clones is not present; checked against another copy, under half of the missing clones reflect an unresolved V gene, and the others are unexplained. The V and J calls and the clone size are those of that table, but D and trimming were determined from the DNA. A total of roughly 59,000 clones appear in this sample, about half of them only once. The ten largest account for about a sixth of the sample.

V sheds 3 bases and J sheds 6 bases, leaving 9 bases between their ends. Including cysteine and phenylalanine, the CDR3 has 12 amino acids. This entry keeps only the CDR3 DNA: 36 bases, framed from base 1. Based on the germline V gene, the CDR1 and CDR2 sequences are SNHLY and FYNNEI. In the case of this clone: It lacks a known antigen. Base qualities are not provided; no much larger clone lies one nucleotide away.

The sample's time point label, in plain terms: baseline before oral tofacitinib. Peripheral blood and lesional scalp punch biopsies were obtained from patients with alopecia areata. After PBMCs were isolated by density centrifugation and stained for CD3, CD4 and CD8, a FACSAria was used to sort CD4+ and CD8+ T cells. The material was CD8+ T cells sorted from blood, obtained at week 0. The receptor comes from a human donor with alopecia areata. The chain links TRBV2 with TRBJ2-7; TRBD1 is a possible D gene, resting on 5 matching bases. The CDR3: CASSDATAEQYF. The DNA reads TGTGCCAGCAGTGACGCGACAGCCGAGCAGTACTTC.